Listed below are T cell receptor beta chains from one sample, sequenced in a study of identical twins. TCRdb re-derived calls from the 5' RACE reads in MiXCR, one entry per CDR3 protein. The table includes 500,000 or so distinct CDR3 sequences, less than 25% detected once. A further study also used this sample, focusing on T cells expressing NK-cell markers.

The sequenced sample consisted of CD4+ T cells sorted from blood. These receptors were taken from a woman aged 18-29 years in good health. CDR3s include the opening cysteine and the closing phenylalanine or tryptophan.

v_call: TRBV5-1
cdr3_length: 15
cdr3_aa: CASSRPGQGFYEQYF

v_call: TRBV12-5
cdr3_length: 13
cdr3_aa: CASGLEPNQPQHF

v_call: TRBV12-3/TRBV12-4
cdr3_length: 15
cdr3_aa: CASSLSGQGGQPQHF

v_call: TRBV29-1
cdr3_length: 12
cdr3_aa: CSVVRTQETQYF

v_call: TRBV12-3/TRBV12-4
cdr3_length: 13
cdr3_aa: CASSFGRPYEQYF

v_call: TRBV19
cdr3_length: 13
cdr3_aa: CASSRRGENTIYF

v_call: TRBV5-1
cdr3_length: 15
cdr3_aa: CASSLDRARTDTQYF

v_call: TRBV14
cdr3_length: 16
cdr3_aa: CASSQRGTLSKETQYF

v_call: TRBV7-2
cdr3_length: 15
cdr3_aa: CASSLDGTRVNEQFF

v_call: TRBV5-6
cdr3_length: 18
cdr3_aa: CAMGPALLAGSPTDTQYF

v_call: TRBV5-1
cdr3_length: 14
cdr3_aa: CASSLGDRESPLHF

v_call: TRBV5-4
cdr3_length: 15
cdr3_aa: CASSSHMSSYNEQFF

v_call: TRBV30
cdr3_length: 14
cdr3_aa: CAWSVRLTTDTQYF

v_call: TRBV11-1
cdr3_length: 15
cdr3_aa: CASSQGRESRRGYTF

v_call: TRBV15
cdr3_length: 15
cdr3_aa: CATSRDSNSGNTIYF

v_call: TRBV9
cdr3_length: 17
cdr3_aa: CASSVGSAGGGTDTQYF

v_call: TRBV20-1
cdr3_length: 17
cdr3_aa: CSAKHPTSGVFTDTQYF

v_call: TRBV29-1
cdr3_length: 14
cdr3_aa: CSVSPGAGANVLTF

v_call: TRBV7-2
cdr3_length: 15
cdr3_aa: CASSSGTSFHNEQFF

v_call: TRBV20-1
cdr3_length: 15
cdr3_aa: CSAQTSWPRTNTQYF

v_call: TRBV12-3/TRBV12-4
cdr3_length: 19
cdr3_aa: CASSLSTSVPGQGVYEQYF

v_call: TRBV5-1
cdr3_length: 16
cdr3_aa: CASTPVGGKSDTEAFF

v_call: TRBV12-3/TRBV12-4
cdr3_length: 17
cdr3_aa: CASSLSAGTVKNSPLHF

v_call: TRBV7-2
cdr3_length: 16
cdr3_aa: CASSLAAGAIGYGYTF

v_call: TRBV7-2
cdr3_length: 12
cdr3_aa: CASSRPSGEQYF

v_call: TRBV5-1
cdr3_length: 17
cdr3_aa: CASSLPSGGARIDTQYF

v_call: TRBV25-1
cdr3_length: 17
cdr3_aa: CASRKVGVPPTNEKLFF

v_call: TRBV10-3
cdr3_length: 13
cdr3_aa: CAISDFMDYGYTF

v_call: TRBV5-1
cdr3_length: 18
cdr3_aa: CASSLVPREGPRVREQYF

v_call: TRBV15
cdr3_length: 14
cdr3_aa: CATSAGPGYQPQHF

v_call: TRBV12-3/TRBV12-4
cdr3_length: 14
cdr3_aa: CASSTGFLNTEAFF

v_call: TRBV5-5
cdr3_length: 16
cdr3_aa: CASSSQPGTANTEAFF

v_call: TRBV6-1
cdr3_length: 14
cdr3_aa: CASRRGDPTDTQYF

v_call: TRBV20-1
cdr3_length: 14
cdr3_aa: CSAAGLAGNNEQFF

v_call: TRBV12-3/TRBV12-4
cdr3_length: 12
cdr3_aa: CASTPSGRSQFF

v_call: TRBV9
cdr3_length: 13
cdr3_aa: CASSVTGGDEQFF

v_call: TRBV7-2
cdr3_length: 13
cdr3_aa: CASSPQTNTEAFF

v_call: TRBV10-1
cdr3_length: 15
cdr3_aa: CASSARGMGTDTQYF

v_call: TRBV7-6
cdr3_length: 13
cdr3_aa: CASSLVGGEEAFF

v_call: TRBV6-5
cdr3_length: 17
cdr3_aa: CASSYQRGGRPYNEQFF

v_call: TRBV20-1
cdr3_length: 14
cdr3_aa: CSATGTGQADTQYF

v_call: TRBV20-1
cdr3_length: 12
cdr3_aa: CSAAGPQETQYF

v_call: TRBV29-1
cdr3_length: 11
cdr3_aa: CSVDEGSGAFF

v_call: TRBV9
cdr3_length: 13
cdr3_aa: CASSAGQGLGYTF

v_call: TRBV9
cdr3_length: 14
cdr3_aa: CASSARTGMNEQYF

v_call: TRBV5-1
cdr3_length: 12
cdr3_aa: CASSPWSGEQYF

v_call: TRBV7-2
cdr3_length: 15
cdr3_aa: CASSEDRDRVSEQYF

v_call: TRBV5-1
cdr3_length: 13
cdr3_aa: CASSRGGENNQYF